The next 31 T cell receptor beta chains were all read from a single sample in a study of blood T cell repertoires in COVID-19. Only in-frame clones appear in the TCRdb table, and some are missing; sequencing was by immunoSEQ multiplex PCR. The table shows tens of thousands of clones, with 75% to 90% occurring only once. The sample comprised peripheral blood. The receptor source for this set is a male donor with acute or convalescent COVID-19.

This rearrangement joins TRBV5-1 to TRBJ1-5; D remains unclear. CDR3 length: 13 amino acids. Germline V gives CDR1 SGHRS, CDR2 YFSETQ. Trimming removed 0 bases from V and 4 bases from J, with 5 bases in between. CDR3 amino acids: CASSLVGNQPQHF. The CDR3 bases are TGCGCCAGCAGCTTGGTCGGGAATCAGCCCCAGCATTTT.

This chain links TRBV11-2 with TRBJ1-6, with 7 nucleotides matching TRBD1. Germline V lookup: CDR1 SGHAT, CDR2 FQNNGV. CDR3 size: 17 residues. Losses at the gene ends were 1 base for V and 6 bases for J; bases not matched to a gene: 9. CDR3 region: CASSLADLGQINSPLHF. The CDR3 DNA reads as TGTGCCAGCAGCTTAGCCGACCTGGGACAGATTAATTCACCCCTCCACTTT.

V and J are TRBV19 and TRBJ1-2; the match to TRBD1 covers 8 bases. J lost 7 bases, V lost 4 bases, and 11 bases had no gene match. Germline loops: CDR1 LNHDA, CDR2 SQIVND (reference sequence). The CDR3 is 15 residues long. CDR3 residues: CASSTGQGGRGGYTF. As DNA, the CDR3 is TGTGCCAGTAGTACAGGACAGGGAGGTCGCGGTGGCTACACCTTC.

This clone appeared a single time. The chain has TRBV18 and TRBJ2-3, with D possibly being TRBD1 (5 bases). The CDR3 has 15 amino acids. The germline V and J ends were trimmed by 3 bases and 0 bases, with 10 bases remaining between them. From germline, CDR1 is KGHSH and CDR2 LQKENI. In DNA, the CDR3 is TGTGCCAGCTCACCTACAGGTGCTAGCACAGATACGCAGTATTTT. It codes for CASSPTGASTDTQYF.

This clone showed up just once. This chain connects TRBV5-1 to TRBJ2-5; 7 nucleotides match TRBD2. Germline assignment: CDR1 SGHRS and CDR2 YFSETQ. This CDR3 has 16 amino acids. V trimming: 4 bases; J trimming: 0 bases; junction bases outside the gene matches: 9. CDR3 loop: CASSRDGGGYQETQYF. The CDR3 region has the DNA TGCGCCAGCAGCCGAGACGGGGGAGGGTACCAAGAGACCCAGTACTTC.

This clone was detected only once. The chain is built from TRBV4-1 and TRBJ1-4; TRBD1 agrees at 8 bases. The CDR3 has 15 residues. Germline lookup yields CDR1 MGHRA and CDR2 YSYEKL. J lost 3 bases, V lost 2 bases, and 2 bases had no gene match. The CDR3 DNA follows: TGCGCCAGCAGCCAACAGGGGGCGGCTAATGAAAAACTGTTTTTT. It encodes CASSQQGAANEKLFF.

The chain recombines TRBV6-2 or TRBV6-3 with TRBJ1-1, with 12 bases lining up with TRBD1. The CDR3 spans 16 residues. CDR1 and CDR2 from the germline V gene are MNHEY and SVGEGT. The junction had 6 bases not matched to a gene; V was cut back by 6 bases and J by 1 base. The DNA for the CDR3 is TGTGCCAGCAGGCCTGGGACAGGGGGCTGGAACACTGAAGCTTTCTTT. Residues: CASRPGTGGWNTEAFF.

This sequence joins TRBV18 and TRBJ1-1; maybe TRBD1 (5 bases). Per germline, CDR1 KGHSH and CDR2 LQKENI. Trimming left V 3 bases short and J 1 base short, with 12 bases between. The CDR3 totals 15 residues. This chain's CDR3 is CASSPIDSGNTEAFF. In DNA, the CDR3 is TGTGCCAGCTCACCCATTGACAGTGGGAACACTGAAGCTTTCTTT.

The chain employs TRBV6-5 and TRBJ1-5; D is uncertain. This CDR3 spans 14 amino acids. V was shortened by 6 bases and J by 3 bases, with 12 bases between the two germline ends. CDR1 and CDR2 from the germline V gene are MNHEY and SVGAGI. The CDR3 here is CASRRELSNQPQHF. The CDR3 bases are TGTGCCAGCAGGAGGGAGTTATCCAATCAGCCCCAGCATTTT.

This clone appeared once. The chain joins TRBV19 to TRBJ2-3, with 8 bases matching TRBD2. J lost 5 bases, V lost 1 base, and 2 bases had no gene match. CDR1 is LNHDA, CDR2 SQIVND, per germline (reference sequence). The CDR3 length is 14 residues. CDR3 amino acids: CASSIAGGQDTQYF. The CDR3 DNA follows: TGTGCCAGTAGTATAGCGGGGGGGCAAGATACGCAGTATTTT.

This chain connects TRBV12-3 or TRBV12-4 to TRBJ2-7; D is undetermined. V was trimmed by 3 bases and J by 6 bases, leaving 9 bases between them. This CDR3 is 12 amino acids long. The CDR3 coding sequence is TGTGCCAGCAGTTTTAGCCTCGGCGAGCAGTACTTC. Its translation is CASSFSLGEQYF.

This clone has a handful of counts. The chain recombines TRBV6-5 with TRBJ1-6; D is unresolved. The ends were cut back, 2 bases at V and 7 bases at J, with 6 bases in the middle. The CDR3 has 13 residues. Germline V gene sequence: CDR1 MNHEY, CDR2 SVGAGI. In DNA form, the CDR3 reads TGTGCCAGCAGTTACGAGAAAAATTCACCCCTCCACTTT. It is translated as CASSYEKNSPLHF.

With respect to this clone: The junction differs from germline at one of its ends, possibly a read error. J is TRBJ2-2 and V is TRBV12-3 or TRBV12-4; D is unresolved. This CDR3 has 12 amino acids. CDR3 sequence (DNA): TGTGCAAGCAGTTTAGGCGGCGGGGAGCTGTTTTTT. This gives the protein CASSLGGGELFF.

The chain uses TRBV19 and TRBJ2-1, with 9 bases lining up with TRBD1. Losses at the gene ends were 7 bases for V and 2 bases for J; bases not matched to a gene: 12. The CDR3 contains 17 residues. The germline V gene has CDR1 LNHDA and CDR2 SQIVND (reference sequence). The CDR3 sequence is CASKPRSGDRAYNEQFF. The DNA of the CDR3 is TGTGCCAGTAAACCAAGGAGTGGGGACAGGGCCTACAATGAGCAGTTCTTC.

The chain combines TRBV3-1 (or the pseudogene TRBV3-2) with TRBJ1-5, with 9 bases fitting TRBD1. The CDR3 runs 15 residues. Germline assignment: CDR1 LGHDT and CDR2 YNNKEL (reference sequence). V was clipped by 3 bases and J by 4 bases; unmatched bases: 4. The CDR3 DNA reads TGTGCCAGCAGCCAGTCGGACAGGGGAAATCAGCCCCAGCATTTT. It is translated as CASSQSDRGNQPQHF.

V usage is TRBV18 and J usage is TRBJ2-3; TRBD1 is a possible D gene (5 bases). Trimming took off 3 bases at V and 3 bases at J, with 16 bases between the two ends. CDR1 KGHSH and CDR2 LQKENI come from the germline V gene. The CDR3 spans 16 residues. The CDR3 here is CASSPGLGPTTDTQYF. The DNA of the CDR3 is TGTGCCAGCTCACCGGGGCTAGGGCCGACAACAGATACGCAGTATTTT.

CDR3 bases: TGTGCCACCAGAGGACTAGCGGGGGTGACCGTCGGAGGGGAGCTGTTTTTT. It codes for CATRGLAGVTVGGELFF. This chain links TRBV19 with TRBJ2-2; 13 nucleotides match TRBD2. Germline lookup yields CDR1 LNHDA and CDR2 SQIVND (reference sequence). The CDR3 contains 17 residues. Trimming took 10 bases from V and 8 from J; bases not matched to a gene: 16.

This clone was detected only a few times. The chain combines TRBV28 with TRBJ2-1; 12 nucleotides line up with TRBD2. Unmatched junction bases numbered 10, after V lost 5 bases and J lost 2 bases. The CDR3 spans 18 residues. The germline CDR1 and CDR2 sequences are MDHEN and SYDVKM. The CDR3 region is CASSPQTSGGPTYNEQFF. CDR3 bases: TGTGCCAGCAGTCCACAGACTAGCGGGGGCCCCACCTACAATGAGCAGTTCTTC.

J is TRBJ2-7 and V is TRBV5-4; TRBD1 agrees at 7 bases. The ends lost 0 bases at V and 4 bases at J; junction bases unmatched: 10. Per germline, CDR1 SGHNT and CDR2 YYREEE (reference sequence). The length of the CDR3 is 16 residues. The CDR3 nucleotides read TGTGCCAGCAGCTTGGGGCCGGACAGGCCTTTGTACGAGCAGTACTTC. Protein product: CASSLGPDRPLYEQYF.

The rearrangement links TRBV5-1 to TRBJ1-4; maybe TRBD1 (5 bases). CDR1 and CDR2 from the germline V gene are SGHRS and YFSETQ. This CDR3 comprises 14 residues. V lost 0 bases, J lost 8 bases, and 11 bases lay in between. Here the CDR3 reads CASSLGLKGEKLFF. In DNA, the CDR3 is TGCGCCAGCAGCTTGGGGCTGAAGGGGGAAAAACTGTTTTTT.

The J gene is TRBJ1-1, the V gene TRBV19; 7 bases align to TRBD1. The CDR3 sequence is 14 residues long. V gave up 8 bases and J gave up 1 base; unmatched junction bases: 7. The germline V gene encodes CDR1 LNHDA and CDR2 SQIVND (reference sequence). Here the CDR3 reads CASVPGQSNTEAFF. The CDR3, as DNA: TGTGCCAGTGTTCCGGGACAGTCGAACACTGAAGCTTTCTTT.

This chain uses TRBV5-1 with TRBJ2-2, with D perhaps matching TRBD2 (5 bases). V lost 4 bases and J lost 3, with 7 bases in between. Germline CDR1 is SGHRS and CDR2 is YFSETQ. This CDR3 has 13 residues. For the CDR3, the DNA is TGCGCCAGCAGCCCCGGGGACACCGGGGAGCTGTTTTTT. Translating gives CASSPGDTGELFF.

V and J are TRBV6-2 or TRBV6-3 and TRBJ1-1, with D tentatively TRBD1 (5 bases). CDR3 length: 16 residues. Germline V gene sequence: CDR1 MNHEY, CDR2 SVGEGT. The V gene lost 6 bases and the J gene lost 4 bases, with 21 bases spanning the gap. The CDR3 DNA sequence: TGTGCCAGCAGCCTTTACCCATCCAGGGTGAGCACTGAAGCTTTCTTT. Protein product: CASSLYPSRVSTEAFF.

The chain employs TRBV5-5 and TRBJ1-1; D is undetermined. Trimming removed 0 bases at V and 6 bases at J, with 15 bases between. Germline V CDR1 and CDR2: SGHKS, YYEKEE (reference sequence). The CDR3 spans 15 residues. The chain's CDR3 is CASSLEGRVFAEAFF. The CDR3 bases are TGTGCCAGCAGCTTGGAAGGGAGGGTCTTCGCTGAAGCTTTCTTT.

The V gene is TRBV7-2, the J gene TRBJ1-1; D gene unclear. This CDR3 is built from 13 residues. V was shortened by 6 bases and J by 2 bases, with 10 bases between the two germline ends. Per the germline V gene, CDR1 is SGHTA and CDR2 is FQGNSA. CDR3 nucleotide sequence: TGTGCCAGCAGACCCGGTCCAAACACTGAAGCTTTCTTT. Translated, it gives CASRPGPNTEAFF.

CDR3 region: CASSPRSYGYTF. The DNA of the CDR3 is TGTGCCAGCAGCCCCCGTAGCTATGGCTACACCTTC. The chain combines TRBV5-6 with TRBJ1-2; D unclear. The germline V gene encodes CDR1 SGHDT and CDR2 YYEEEE. The CDR3 length is 12 residues. With 4 bases removed from V and 4 bases from J, the gap between germline ends came to 8 bases.

This clone was counted many times. This rearrangement joins TRBV12-3 or TRBV12-4 to TRBJ1-6; D is perhaps TRBD1 (5 bases). The CDR3 runs 13 residues. The V and J ends lost 5 bases and 6 bases respectively, with 8 bases between them. CDR3 residues: CASSLGANSPLHF. The CDR3 DNA follows: TGTGCCAGCAGTCTTGGGGCTAATTCACCCCTCCACTTT.

The V and J genes are TRBV11-2 and TRBJ2-2; D remains ambiguous. Germline values: CDR1 SGHAT, CDR2 FQNNGV. This CDR3 comprises 13 residues. V was clipped by 2 bases and J by 2 bases, with 3 bases between them. CDR3 protein: CASSLPNTGELFF. In DNA, the CDR3 is TGTGCCAGCAGCTTACCTAACACCGGGGAGCTGTTTTTT.

CDR3 amino acids: CASSLRGQRTNYGYTF. The CDR3 region has the DNA TGTGCCAGCAGTTTAAGAGGCCAGAGAACTAACTATGGCTACACCTTC. The chain combines TRBV27 with TRBJ1-2; D remains unclear. V was clipped by 2 bases and J by 0 bases, with 13 bases between them. Germline loops: CDR1 MNHEY, CDR2 SMNVEV (reference sequence). The CDR3 contains 16 residues.

This rearrangement joins TRBV7-2 to TRBJ2-2; a possible D gene is TRBD1 (5 bases). The V gene lost 5 bases and the J gene lost 4 bases, with 8 bases spanning the gap. The CDR3 is 13 amino acids. CDR1 and CDR2 (germline): SGHTA, FQGNSA. For the CDR3, the DNA is TGTGCCAGCAGCCAGGGCCCCACCGGGGAGCTGTTTTTT. Residues: CASSQGPTGELFF. The whole variable domain, remainder taken from reference TRBV7-2 and TRBJ2-2, is GAGVSQSPSNKVTEKGKDVELRCDPISGHTALYWYRQSLGQGLEFLIYFQGNSAPDKSGLPSDRFSAERTGGSVSTLTIQRTQQEDSAVYLCASSQGPTGELFFGEGSRLTVL.

The rearrangement uses TRBV21-1 and TRBJ2-2; the D call in the table, TRBD2, was not verified against the DNA. TRBV21-1 is designated a pseudogene. The CDR3 sequence is 15 residues long. The CDR3 nucleotides are TGTGCCAGCAGCCCTCGGACGGGGGGCACCGGGGAGCTGTTTTTT. Translated: CASSPRTGGTGELFF.